Here is one T cell receptor (beta chain) with its context. The sample belongs to a study of blood T cell repertoires in COVID-19. This CDR3 spans 16 amino acids. V shed 4 bases, J shed 3 bases, and the junction held 10 bases outside the gene matches. Germline CDR1 and CDR2: LGHDT and YNNKEL (reference sequence). Some clones are missing from TCRdb's copy, which holds only in-frame ones; the method was immunoSEQ multiplex PCR. The table records roughly 230,000 clones, about 86% of them present only once. Specimen: PBMCs or T cells enriched from blood (not recorded which). This TCR derives from a man aged 50-60 years who had recovered from COVID-19. The chain recombines TRBV3-1 (or the pseudogene TRBV3-2) with TRBJ2-5; the match to TRBD2 covers 8 bases. CDR3 sequence: CASSLIGVAGKETQYF. CDR3 coding DNA: TGTGCCAGCAGCCTCATAGGGGTAGCGGGGAAAGAGACCCAGTACTTC.